These 3 T cell receptor beta chains were sequenced from one sample in a study of shared clonotypes between healthy human individuals (dated by TCRdb to between 2020 and 2021). The library came from the immunoSEQ multiplex PCR assay. This immuneACCESS table, as held by TCRdb, lists in-frame sequences with V and J called but not all clones. Of the missing ones, under half trace to an unresolved V gene in checked studies; the others have no known cause. The sample records about 1.1 million clones, approximately 77% of which are singletons. About 0.89% of the sample is in the top ten clones. Sequenced input: memory CD4+ T cells from PBMCs. The sample's cell subset or site, from its label and the paper: CD45RA-negative fraction. The origin of the receptors is a man aged 18 to 29 in good health. Some clones in this sample may be carry-over from other donors' samples.

The chain links TRBV11-3 to TRBJ1-3, with 7 bases that match TRBD1. There are 17 residues in the CDR3. The J segment lost 0 bases and the V segment lost 5 bases, leaving 10 bases of the junction unmatched. CDR1 and CDR2 from the germline V gene are SGHNT and YENEEA. Here the CDR3 DNA reads TGTGCCAGCAGCCCCGGGACAGCATTCTTCTCTGGAAACACCATATATTTT. Protein product: CASSPGTAFFSGNTIYF. Full variable domain (outside the CDR3, taken from reference TRBV11-3 and TRBJ1-3): EAGVVQSPRYKIIEKKQPVAFWCNPISGHNTLYWYLQNLGQGPELLIRYENEEAVDDSQLPKDRFSAERLKGVDSTLKIQPAELGDSAVYLCASSPGTAFFSGNTIYFGEGSWLTVV.

This chain joins TRBV30 and TRBJ1-2; tentative D call: TRBD1 (5 bases). Between the trimmed V and J ends, which lost 2 bases and 5 bases, there was a span of 18 bases. Germline V gene sequence: CDR1 GTSNPN, CDR2 SVGIG (reference sequence). CDR3 length: 15 amino acids. The CDR3 spells CAWSPGLSGGYGYTF. CDR3 nucleotide sequence: TGTGCCTGGAGTCCCGGGCTCTCCGGGGGGTATGGCTACACCTTC.

The rearrangement uses TRBV19 and TRBJ2-1; 16 bases agree with TRBD2. V lost 5 bases and J lost 7; bases outside the gene matches: 11. The CDR3 covers 18 residues. CDR1 LNHDA and CDR2 SQIVND come from the germline V gene (reference sequence). The CDR3 spells CASSPKTGLAGGRNEQFF. The CDR3 coding sequence is TGTGCCAGTAGTCCGAAGACGGGACTAGCGGGAGGGCGGAATGAGCAGTTCTTC.